This record looks at one T cell receptor beta chain sequence and its context. Its antigen is unidentified. CD45RO/CCR7/CD25/CD127/CD95/CD27 separated CD4+ naive, central memory, regulatory and stem cell-like memory cells by sorting. The CDR3 spans 16 residues. Trimming cost V 7 bases and J 0 bases, with 17 bases left between them. The germline V gene has CDR1 SGHAT and CDR2 FQNNGV. The isolated RNA, all of it, was reverse transcribed, so expressed TCRB transcripts were what got sequenced. TCRdb's table, derived via immunoSEQ multiplex PCR, lists solely in-frame clones and lacks some. The sample lists 95,000 to 150,000 clones, over 15% seen once, with about 2.1% in the top ten. This entry comes from a study of beta chain features in type 1 diabetes. Study-wide results and caveats: TCRB CDR3 length was moderately but significantly reduced in all four CD4+ subsets of Type 1 diabetes patients.

This chain links TRBV11-2 with TRBJ2-3; TRBD1 is a possible D gene (6 bases). Sequencing was done on a sample of central memory CD4+ T cells from blood. This receptor was taken from a man between 25 and 39 years old with type 1 diabetes. CDR3 region: CASTIPGDRSTDTQYF. CDR3 in DNA: TGTGCCAGCACCATCCCAGGGGATAGGAGCACAGATACGCAGTATTTT.